This T cell receptor beta chain was retrieved from a study of T cells after yellow fever vaccination. Overall study: Preparation used SMART-Seq v4 Ultra Low Input for the low-cell-number fractions. Findings and caveats of the study: The booster response re-showed most primary clones: around 97% CD4, approximately 86% CD8. Among all clonotypes, a small share was observed in both CD4 and CD8 compartments.

The CDR3 length is 16 residues. The V gene end was trimmed by 5 bases and the J gene end by 2 bases; junction bases not matched to a gene: 10. Germline lookup yields CDR1 SNHLY and CDR2 FYNNEI. As concerns this clonotype: Its antigen is unknown.

TCRdb independently ran MiXCR on the 5' RACE reads; one entry per CDR3 protein. Here the sample spans tens of thousands of distinct CDR3 sequences, more than 5.5% being singletons. The sample was CD8+ T cells sorted from PBMCs, taken roughly 5 days after the first yellow fever vaccination. The receptor comes from a man in his late teens or twenties who received the YFV17D yellow fever vaccine. This chain links TRBV2 with TRBJ2-7; 9 bases fit TRBD2. CDR3 sequence reads: CASSPCTSGLTYEQYV. CDR3 bases: TGTGCCAGCAGTCCCTGTACTAGCGGGCTCACCTACGAGCAGTACGTC.